One and the same sample provided the 25 T cell receptor beta chains below, sequenced in a study of OX40 agonist ivuxolimab in advanced cancers. The data were produced by immunoSEQ multiplex PCR, yet TCRdb's version contains in-frame clones alone and is incomplete. The table records 60,000 to 65,000 clones, around 87% of them present only once. Material: CD4+ or CD8+ T cells sorted from blood, obtained in a trial of the OX40 agonist ivuxolimab. These receptor sequences come from an adult with an advanced solid tumor such as melanoma, head and neck, liver or kidney cancer.

The V gene is TRBV27, the J gene TRBJ2-7; TRBD1 matches at 9 bases. There are 13 residues in the CDR3. CDR1 is MNHEY and CDR2 is SMNVEV in the germline V gene (reference sequence). V lost 6 bases and J lost 5; bases outside the gene matches: 5. CDR3 loop: CASRTRDRDEQYF. CDR3 DNA sequence: TGTGCCAGCAGAACCCGGGACAGGGACGAGCAGTACTTC.

This chain links TRBV5-4 with TRBJ1-1; 8 nucleotides line up with TRBD1. Looked up from germline, CDR1 is SGHNT and CDR2 is YYREEE (reference sequence). V shed 1 base, J shed 7 bases, and the junction held 6 bases outside the gene matches. The CDR3 is 14 amino acids. Here the CDR3 DNA reads TGTGCCAGCAGCTTGCAGGGGGCGCGATATGAAGCTTTCTTT. Translating gives CASSLQGARYEAFF.

The chain recombines TRBV28 with TRBJ1-4, with D perhaps TRBD1 (5 bases). Trimming took off 5 bases at V and 4 bases at J, with 11 bases between the two ends. CDR3 length: 14 amino acids. Germline CDR1 and CDR2: MDHEN and SYDVKM. CDR3 sequence: CASSMDTLNEKLFF. CDR3 DNA sequence: TGTGCCAGCAGTATGGACACTCTTAATGAAAAACTGTTTTTT. The variable domain in full, with the rest retrieved from reference TRBV28 and TRBJ1-4, is DVKVTQSSRYLVKRTGEKVFLECVQDMDHENMFWYRQDPGLGLRLIYFSYDVKMKEKGDIPEGYSVSREKKERFSLILESASTNQTSMYLCASSMDTLNEKLFFGSGTQLSVL.

The chain joins TRBV5-1 to TRBJ1-1; D is unresolved. The CDR3 covers 14 residues. Germline V gene sequence: CDR1 SGHRS, CDR2 YFSETQ. Trimming stripped 0 bases from V and 1 base from J, with 7 bases between. For the CDR3, the DNA is TGCGCCAGCAGCTTGGTCTGGGGGAACACTGAAGCTTTCTTT. Translation gives CASSLVWGNTEAFF.

The rearrangement links TRBV4-1 to TRBJ2-7; 9 bases are shared with TRBD2. Germline V CDR1 and CDR2: MGHRA, YSYEKL. The length of the CDR3 is 17 residues. Trimming at V came to 6 bases and at J to 3 bases, leaving 15 bases not matched to a gene. In DNA form, the CDR3 reads TGCGCCAGCAGTCTATTCAATGCGGGACTAGCCCACTACGAGCAGTACTTC. Its translation: CASSLFNAGLAHYEQYF.

The genes are TRBV5-1 and TRBJ1-2; D is undetermined. V lost 0 bases, J lost 8 bases, and 11 bases lay in between. CDR3 length: 13 amino acids. Germline V gene lookup returns CDR1 SGHRS and CDR2 YFSETQ. This CDR3 reads CASSLGQTEGYTF. The CDR3 nucleotides are TGCGCCAGCAGCTTGGGACAAACAGAGGGCTACACCTTC.

The chain joins TRBV28 to TRBJ1-6, with D uncertain. CDR3 size: 15 residues. Trimming pared 7 bases from V and 4 bases from J, leaving 14 bases between. Germline assignment: CDR1 MDHEN and CDR2 SYDVKM. CDR3 amino acids: CASTRTERYNSPLHF. CDR3 nucleotides: TGTGCCAGCACCCGCACAGAGAGGTATAATTCACCCCTCCACTTT.

The chain recombines TRBV27 with TRBJ2-1; 9 bases align to TRBD2. The CDR3 covers 16 residues. CDR1 is MNHEY, CDR2 SMNVEV, per germline (reference sequence). Trimming removed 4 bases from V and 6 bases from J; junction bases left unmatched: 10. Written as DNA, the CDR3 is TGTGCCAGCAGTTCACGAATGCGGGAGGGCCGCAATGAGCAGTTCTTC. The encoded protein is CASSSRMREGRNEQFF.

The rearrangement uses TRBV7-2 and TRBJ1-5; D call uncertain. Trimming left V 0 bases short and J 5 bases short, with 17 bases between. Germline V gives CDR1 SGHTA, CDR2 FQGNSA. The CDR3 length is 17 residues. For the CDR3, the DNA is TGTGCCAGCAGCTTAGCTAAGGGCCGACACCCGTATCAGCCCCAGCATTTT. This gives the protein CASSLAKGRHPYQPQHF.

The gene calls are TRBV18 and TRBJ2-7; D is tentatively TRBD1 or TRBD2 (7 bases each). Trimming pared 3 bases from V and 3 bases from J, leaving 15 bases between. The CDR3 loop spans 15 amino acids. Germline V CDR1 and CDR2: KGHSH, LQKENI. The CDR3 region is CASSPDSGGVYEQYF. CDR3 in DNA: TGTGCCAGCTCACCTGACTCAGGGGGGGTCTACGAGCAGTACTTC.

This clone showed up just once. The chain is built from TRBV11-2 and TRBJ2-3, with 9 bases lining up with TRBD2. Germline trimming cut 3 bases from V and 6 bases from J; bases unmatched to any gene: 13. Germline CDR1 and CDR2: SGHAT and FQNNGV. CDR3 length: 17 amino acids. The CDR3 DNA sequence: TGTGCCAGCAGCTTTTACGGGCGGGGGGGAAGGTCGGATACGCAGTATTTT. This encodes CASSFYGRGGRSDTQYF.

The rearrangement links TRBV5-1 to TRBJ2-3, with 9 bases fitting TRBD2. CDR1 and CDR2 from the germline V gene are SGHRS and YFSETQ. The CDR3 contains 16 residues. The trim removed 4 bases at V and 2 bases at J, leaving 8 bases unmatched. The CDR3 DNA reads TGCGCCAGCAGCACCTTAAGCGGGAGGAACACAGATACGCAGTATTTT. Encoded protein: CASSTLSGRNTDTQYF. The whole variable domain, remainder taken from reference TRBV5-1 and TRBJ2-3, is KAGVTQTPRYLIKTRGQQVTLSCSPISGHRSVSWYQQTPGQGLQFLFEYFSETQRNKGNFPGRFSGRQFSNSRSEMNVSTLELGDSALYLCASSTLSGRNTDTQYFGPGTRLTVL.

The CDR3 region is CASSVGGTSGRVRGRDTQYF. The DNA of the CDR3 is TGTGCCAGCAGCGTAGGTGGGACTAGCGGGAGAGTTAGGGGTCGAGATACGCAGTATTTT. This chain uses TRBV9 with TRBJ2-3; 14 bases fit TRBD2. The CDR3 covers 20 residues. Germline V gene data show CDR1 as SGDLS and CDR2 as YYNGEE. Trimming removed 0 bases from V and 5 bases from J; junction bases left unmatched: 14. The variable domain in full, completed from reference TRBV9 and TRBJ2-3, reads DSGVTQTPKHLITATGQRVTLRCSPRSGDLSVYWYQQSLDQGLQFLIQYYNGEERAKGNILERFSAQQFPDLHSELNLSSLELGDSALYFCASSVGGTSGRVRGRDTQYFGPGTRLTVL.

The rearrangement uses TRBV7-2 and TRBJ1-2; perhaps TRBD1 as D (5 bases). Germline-derived CDR1 and CDR2 are SGHTA and FQGNSA. The CDR3 contains 13 residues. V lost 3 bases to trimming and J lost 8 bases, with 13 bases between them. CDR3 amino acids: CASSFSGANGYTF. CDR3 bases: TGTGCCAGCAGCTTTTCCGGGGCGAACGGCTACACCTTC. The full variable domain, its missing parts supplied by reference TRBV7-2 and TRBJ1-2, is GAGVSQSPSNKVTEKGKDVELRCDPISGHTALYWYRQSLGQGLEFLIYFQGNSAPDKSGLPSDRFSAERTGGSVSTLTIQRTQQEDSAVYLCASSFSGANGYTFGSGTRLTVV.

The V gene is TRBV27, the J gene TRBJ2-3; no clear D gene. This CDR3 spans 15 amino acids. Germline CDR1 is MNHEY and CDR2 is SMNVEV (reference sequence). The V and J ends lost 3 bases and 4 bases respectively, with 14 bases between them. The CDR3 sequence: CASSLLYLHADTQYF. The CDR3 nucleotides read TGTGCCAGCAGTTTGCTCTATCTCCACGCAGATACGCAGTATTTT.

The chain links TRBV28 to TRBJ2-7; perhaps TRBD2 as D (6 bases). CDR1 is MDHEN, CDR2 SYDVKM, per germline. The length of the CDR3 is 15 residues. With 2 bases removed from V and 3 bases from J, the gap between germline ends came to 14 bases. The CDR3 loop reads CASSLAGTRNYEQYF. CDR3 nucleotides: TGTGCCAGCAGTTTAGCGGGGACCCGAAACTACGAGCAGTACTTC.

For this clone: At one boundary the junction diverges from the germline segment, which might be a read error. V gene TRBV7-7 combines with J gene TRBJ2-1, with TRBD2 identical over 8 bases. The CDR3 consists of 16 residues. The germline CDR1 and CDR2 sequences are SSHAT and FNYEAQ (reference sequence). DNA of the CDR3: TGTGCTAGCAGCCCGGGGGGCGGGAGGTCTTACAATGAGCAGTTCTTC. This encodes CASSPGGGRSYNEQFF.

With regard to this clone: This sample also contains other DNA sequences that code for the same CDR3. The rearrangement links TRBV4-2 to TRBJ2-2, with 7 bases that match TRBD2. V shed 0 bases and J 6 bases; nucleotides not matched to a gene: 1. CDR3 size: 14 residues. CDR1 LGHNA and CDR2 YNFKEQ come from the germline V gene. The CDR3 coding sequence is TGTGCCAGCAGCCAAGATCTAGCGGCCGGGGAGCTGTTTTTT. Amino acid sequence: CASSQDLAAGELFF.

This chain's CDR3 is CASSPGPFTYEQYF. CDR3 in DNA: TGTGCCAGCTCACCGGGACCGTTCACCTACGAGCAGTACTTC. This chain connects TRBV18 to TRBJ2-7, with D perhaps being TRBD1 or TRBD2 (5 bases each). The V end lost 3 bases, the J end lost 2 bases, and 11 bases lay between the germline ends. The CDR3 runs to 14 residues. Germline-derived CDR1 and CDR2 are KGHSH and LQKENI.

The rearrangement uses TRBV28 and TRBJ1-1, with D unresolved. V was cut by 5 bases and J by 4 bases, with 14 bases left in between. Germline V lookup: CDR1 MDHEN, CDR2 SYDVKM. The CDR3 length is 14 residues. The CDR3 sequence: CASSPPRGGTEAFF. As DNA, the CDR3 is TGTGCCAGCAGTCCCCCCCGAGGTGGCACTGAAGCTTTCTTT. Complete variable domain (other parts from reference TRBV28 and TRBJ1-1): DVKVTQSSRYLVKRTGEKVFLECVQDMDHENMFWYRQDPGLGLRLIYFSYDVKMKEKGDIPEGYSVSREKKERFSLILESASTNQTSMYLCASSPPRGGTEAFFGQGTRLTVV.

This chain links TRBV5-8 with TRBJ2-7, with a weak D call TRBD2 (7 bases). Trimming pared 0 bases from V and 2 bases from J, leaving 18 bases between. The CDR3 consists of 17 residues. The germline gives CDR1 SGHTS, CDR2 YDEGEE. The CDR3 loop is CASSLAPYREGTYEQYF. CDR3 DNA: TGTGCCAGCAGCTTGGCCCCCTACAGGGAGGGAACCTACGAGCAGTACTTC.

In DNA form, the CDR3 reads TGTGCCAGCAGTGCTAGGGACCTCTACGAGCAGTACTTC. Its translation is CASSARDLYEQYF. The chain uses TRBV6-1 and TRBJ2-7; TRBD1 or TRBD2 may be the D gene (5 bases each). CDR3 length: 13 residues. CDR1 MNHNS and CDR2 SASEGT come from the germline V gene. Trimming removed 4 bases from V and 3 bases from J, with 10 bases in between.

The rearrangement joins TRBV6-6 to TRBJ1-3; D may be TRBD1 (5 bases). The CDR3 runs 16 residues. Germline CDR1 reads MNHNY; CDR2 reads SVGAGI (reference sequence). V lost 2 bases, J lost 0 bases, and 11 bases lay in between. CDR3 nucleotide sequence: TGTGCCAGCAGTTACCGGGGCCCTTCCTCTGGAAACACCATATATTTT. It is translated as CASSYRGPSSGNTIYF.

The chain employs TRBV15 and TRBJ1-2; a weak D match, TRBD1 (5 bases). CDR1 and CDR2 (germline): LNHNV, YYDKDF (reference sequence). The CDR3 length is 16 residues. V lost 6 bases to trimming and J lost 0 bases, with 17 bases between them. This CDR3 reads CATSPIRAAANYGYTF. The CDR3 DNA sequence: TGTGCCACCAGTCCGATCAGGGCGGCAGCTAACTATGGCTACACCTTC. Complete variable domain (other parts from reference TRBV15 and TRBJ1-2): DAMVIQNPRYQVTQFGKPVTLSCSQTLNHNVMYWYQQKSSQAPKLLFHYYDKDFNNEADTPDNFQSRRPNTSFCFLDIRSPGLGDTAMYLCATSPIRAAANYGYTFGSGTRLTVV.

The J gene is TRBJ2-3, the V gene TRBV18; TRBD1 aligns across 7 bases. Germline V gene sequence: CDR1 KGHSH, CDR2 LQKENI. J lost 0 bases, V lost 3 bases, and 12 bases had no gene match. This CDR3 has 18 amino acids. The CDR3 DNA reads as TGTGCCAGCTCACCTCCCCTGAACAGGGGCCCTAGCACAGATACGCAGTATTTT. Protein: CASSPPLNRGPSTDTQYF.